The sequence of this TCR beta chain was determined in a study of tumor-infiltrating lymphocytes in primary liver carcinoma. Concerning this clonotype itself: What it binds is unknown.

Starting from around 500 ng of total RNA, TCR beta cDNA was produced with a primer in the constant region. Amplification in three nested multiplex PCR rounds with slightly modified ARM-PCR gave rise to TCR beta libraries. A C-beta reverse primer was combined with TRBV1-TRBV30 forward primers in the first two PCR rounds, and each round had 10 cycles. One entry per CDR3 protein results from TCRdb running MiXCR on the multiplex PCR reads. The table records tens of thousands of distinct CDR3 sequences, less than 85% of them present only once. DNA and RNA were both co-extracted from approximately 20-30 mg of bulk tissue that had not been sorted. The V end was cut by 3 bases, the J end by 17 bases, with 11 bases between. The CDR3 sequence is 11 residues long. Germline assignment: CDR1 SGHAT and CDR2 FQNNGV. Overall study results and limits: Pairs of tumor regions overlapped more than tumor-adjacent and tumor-blood pairs did.

The sequenced material came from liver tumor tissue from sampling region 5. The subset here: tumor region T5, tumor centre. This chain uses TRBV11-2 with TRBJ1-6, with D hard to call. The sequence derives from a man aged 40-55 years with primary liver carcinoma and hepatitis B virus infection. The CDR3, as DNA: TGTGCCAGCAGCTTGGGATCATTCATCCACTTT. Translation: CASSLGSFIHF.